The 17 T cell receptor beta chains below were found in one sample sequenced in a study of blood T cell repertoires in COVID-19. The protocol was immunoSEQ multiplex PCR, while the TCRdb copy is restricted to in-frame clones and leaves out a portion. The sample carries approximately 200,000 clones, 80% to 90% recorded once. The sequencing sample was made of PBMCs or T cells enriched from blood (not recorded which). The receptors come from a man younger than 45 in a cohort exposed to, infected with or recovered from COVID-19 (not recorded which).

The J gene is TRBJ2-7, the V gene TRBV19, with 7 bases matching TRBD1. This CDR3 comprises 15 residues. Trimming removed 2 bases from V and 5 bases from J; junction bases left unmatched: 9. Germline CDR1 LNHDA, CDR2 SQIVND (reference sequence). The CDR3 spells CASSIQRQGSHEQYF. The CDR3 DNA follows: TGTGCCAGTAGTATACAGAGACAGGGTTCCCACGAGCAGTACTTC.

The chain has TRBV5-1 and TRBJ2-3, with 10 bases identical to TRBD2. The trim removed 0 bases at V and 5 bases at J, leaving 9 bases unmatched. The CDR3 totals 17 residues. Germline V gene data show CDR1 as SGHRS and CDR2 as YFSETQ. The CDR3, as DNA: TGCGCCAGCAGCTTGGGCCCTAGCGGGAGACCTCAAGATACGCAGTATTTT. It yields the protein CASSLGPSGRPQDTQYF.

This clone was recorded a few times. The J gene is TRBJ2-5, the V gene TRBV4-1; D is ambiguous. Germline V lookup: CDR1 MGHRA, CDR2 YSYEKL. The CDR3 has 14 residues. Trimming left V 0 bases short and J 7 bases short, with 12 bases between. Written as DNA, the CDR3 is TGCGCCAGCAGCCAAGAGAAAAGCGAGCGGACCCAGTACTTC. This sequence encodes CASSQEKSERTQYF.

The chain employs TRBV5-6 and TRBJ2-7, with TRBD1 identical over 8 bases. Trimming at V came to 4 bases and at J to 2 bases, leaving 8 bases not matched to a gene. This CDR3 is built from 15 residues. Germline CDR1 reads SGHDT; CDR2 reads YYEEEE. CDR3: CASSPGTGVAYEQYF. The CDR3 region has the DNA TGTGCCAGCAGCCCGGGGACAGGCGTCGCCTACGAGCAGTACTTC.

The chain recombines TRBV28 with TRBJ1-4; tentative D call: TRBD1 (5 bases). V was cut by 6 bases and J by 5 bases, with 16 bases left in between. Germline V gene sequence: CDR1 MDHEN, CDR2 SYDVKM. This CDR3 has 15 amino acids. CDR3 in DNA: TGTGCCAGCAGGTGGCAAGGGGAAGTCAATGAAAAACTGTTTTTT. Protein product: CASRWQGEVNEKLFF. Full variable domain (remainder filled in from reference TRBV28 and TRBJ1-4): DVKVTQSSRYLVKRTGEKVFLECVQDMDHENMFWYRQDPGLGLRLIYFSYDVKMKEKGDIPEGYSVSREKKERFSLILESASTNQTSMYLCASRWQGEVNEKLFFGSGTQLSVL.

This chain links TRBV5-1 with TRBJ1-1; TRBD1 matches 7 bases. CDR1 is SGHRS, CDR2 YFSETQ, per germline. The V and J ends lost 4 bases and 1 base, in that order; junction bases with no gene match: 4. The CDR3 contains 14 residues. Written as DNA, the CDR3 is TGCGCCAGCAGCAGGGGACAGAGGAACACTGAAGCTTTCTTT. Translated, it gives CASSRGQRNTEAFF.

This rearrangement joins TRBV5-6 to TRBJ1-5; no reliable D call. Trimming removed 9 bases at V and 4 bases at J, with 11 bases between. This CDR3 region has 12 residues. The V gene's germline CDR1 is SGHDT and CDR2 YYEEEE. CDR3 in amino acids: CAISRQNQPQHF. The CDR3 DNA reads as TGTGCCATCTCCAGGCAGAATCAGCCCCAGCATTTT.

This chain connects TRBV7-9 to TRBJ2-3; 9 positions match TRBD1. The CDR3 has 16 residues. V trimming: 4 bases; J trimming: 4 bases; junction bases outside the gene matches: 9. Germline V gene sequence: CDR1 SEHNR, CDR2 FQNEAQ (reference sequence). CDR3 nucleotides: TGTGCCAGCAGCTCATCGGGACAGGGTGAAGCAGATACGCAGTATTTT. Translation: CASSSSGQGEADTQYF.

The J gene is TRBJ2-2, the V gene TRBV27, with TRBD1 matching over 7 bases. CDR1 MNHEY and CDR2 SMNVEV come from the germline V gene (reference sequence). The CDR3 has 14 residues. The J segment lost 1 base and the V segment lost 6 bases, leaving 2 bases of the junction unmatched. The CDR3 nucleotides read TGTGCCAGCAGCTGGACAGGGAACACCGGGGAGCTGTTTTTT. Amino acid sequence: CASSWTGNTGELFF.

This clone has a handful of counts. The V and J genes are TRBV15 and TRBJ2-5; TRBD2 aligns across 7 bases. Germline-derived CDR1 and CDR2 are LNHNV and YYDKDF (reference sequence). CDR3 size: 15 residues. The V gene end was trimmed by 5 bases and the J gene end by 1 base; junction bases not matched to a gene: 7. The CDR3 loop reads CATSWKGGLQETQYF. The CDR3 nucleotides read TGTGCCACCAGCTGGAAGGGAGGGCTCCAAGAGACCCAGTACTTC.

The chain recombines TRBV27 with TRBJ1-2, with D hard to call. The CDR3 is 13 residues long. V lost 6 bases and J lost 0, with 8 bases in between. Looked up from germline, CDR1 is MNHEY and CDR2 is SMNVEV (reference sequence). The CDR3 DNA reads as TGTGCCAGCAGCCAGCTAGCTAACTATGGCTACACCTTC. Translation: CASSQLANYGYTF.

The rearrangement links TRBV4-2 to TRBJ2-7, with D possibly being TRBD2 (6 bases). The V and J ends lost 5 bases and 2 bases respectively, with 19 bases between them. This CDR3 has 16 amino acids. Germline CDR1 reads LGHNA; CDR2 reads YNFKEQ. This chain's CDR3 is CASSSGGPRAAYEQYF. CDR3 coding DNA: TGTGCCAGCAGCTCAGGAGGGCCCAGAGCGGCCTACGAGCAGTACTTC.

The chain recombines TRBV7-8 with TRBJ2-7; 13 positions agree with TRBD2. The CDR3 sequence is 15 residues long. V lost 4 bases and J lost 3; bases outside the gene matches: 3. Germline V gene sequence: CDR1 SGHVS, CDR2 FQNEAQ. In DNA, the CDR3 is TGTGCCAGCAGCTCCCGGACTAGCGGGAGCTACGAGCAGTACTTC. This translates into CASSSRTSGSYEQYF.

The gene calls are TRBV29-1 and TRBJ1-2, with 9 bases matching TRBD1. Germline CDR1 reads SQVTM; CDR2 reads ANQGSEA. The CDR3 runs 13 residues. The junction had 4 bases not matched to a gene; V was cut back by 0 bases and J by 8 bases. The CDR3 DNA reads TGCAGCGTTGAAGAACAGGGGGCTGGAGGCTACACCTTC. It encodes CSVEEQGAGGYTF.

CDR3 region: CASSQVMGDWSNEQFF. The DNA of the CDR3 is TGTGCCAGCAGCCAAGTCATGGGGGACTGGTCCAATGAGCAGTTCTTC. This rearrangement joins TRBV3-1 (or the pseudogene TRBV3-2) to TRBJ2-1; TRBD2 is a possible D gene (6 bases). This CDR3 contains 16 residues. CDR1 LGHDT and CDR2 YNNKEL come from the germline V gene (reference sequence). The germline V and J ends were trimmed by 1 base and 6 bases, with 16 bases remaining between them.

The chain employs TRBV6-2 or TRBV6-3 and TRBJ2-7; D uncertain. The CDR3 is 15 amino acids. Deletions cut 5 bases from V and 0 bases from J, with 14 bases between. The germline V gene has CDR1 MNHEY and CDR2 SVGEGT. The CDR3 sequence: CASSTLEEASYEQYF. The DNA of the CDR3 is TGTGCCAGCAGTACATTAGAGGAAGCCTCCTACGAGCAGTACTTC.

The V and J genes are TRBV7-9 and TRBJ1-2, with 8 bases aligning to TRBD1. With 0 bases clipped from V and 7 bases from J, the junction kept 7 bases outside the gene matches. CDR3 size: 15 residues. The germline V gene has CDR1 SEHNR and CDR2 FQNEAQ (reference sequence). CDR3 amino acids: CASSLASGGGRGYTF. CDR3 in DNA: TGTGCCAGCAGCTTAGCGTCAGGGGGCGGCCGTGGCTACACCTTC.